This T cell receptor beta chain was profiled in a study of blood T cell repertoires in COVID-19. Using immunoSEQ multiplex PCR, the repertoire was profiled, and TCRdb retains in-frame clones only, with some absent. The profile covers over 250,000 clones, with 80% to 90% appearing a single time and over 8.5% taken by the ten largest. V was clipped by 4 bases and J by 7 bases; unmatched bases: 9. The CDR3 covers 15 residues. Germline CDR1 is SGHKS and CDR2 is YYEKEE (reference sequence). This TCR was sampled from a woman between 50 and 59 years old who had recovered from COVID-19. This rearrangement joins TRBV5-5 to TRBJ2-1, with 9 bases lining up with TRBD1. Sequenced sample: peripheral blood. The CDR3 coding sequence is TGTGCCAGCAGCCAAAGACAGGGGGGCAGGAATGAGCAGTTCTTC. Its translation: CASSQRQGGRNEQFF.